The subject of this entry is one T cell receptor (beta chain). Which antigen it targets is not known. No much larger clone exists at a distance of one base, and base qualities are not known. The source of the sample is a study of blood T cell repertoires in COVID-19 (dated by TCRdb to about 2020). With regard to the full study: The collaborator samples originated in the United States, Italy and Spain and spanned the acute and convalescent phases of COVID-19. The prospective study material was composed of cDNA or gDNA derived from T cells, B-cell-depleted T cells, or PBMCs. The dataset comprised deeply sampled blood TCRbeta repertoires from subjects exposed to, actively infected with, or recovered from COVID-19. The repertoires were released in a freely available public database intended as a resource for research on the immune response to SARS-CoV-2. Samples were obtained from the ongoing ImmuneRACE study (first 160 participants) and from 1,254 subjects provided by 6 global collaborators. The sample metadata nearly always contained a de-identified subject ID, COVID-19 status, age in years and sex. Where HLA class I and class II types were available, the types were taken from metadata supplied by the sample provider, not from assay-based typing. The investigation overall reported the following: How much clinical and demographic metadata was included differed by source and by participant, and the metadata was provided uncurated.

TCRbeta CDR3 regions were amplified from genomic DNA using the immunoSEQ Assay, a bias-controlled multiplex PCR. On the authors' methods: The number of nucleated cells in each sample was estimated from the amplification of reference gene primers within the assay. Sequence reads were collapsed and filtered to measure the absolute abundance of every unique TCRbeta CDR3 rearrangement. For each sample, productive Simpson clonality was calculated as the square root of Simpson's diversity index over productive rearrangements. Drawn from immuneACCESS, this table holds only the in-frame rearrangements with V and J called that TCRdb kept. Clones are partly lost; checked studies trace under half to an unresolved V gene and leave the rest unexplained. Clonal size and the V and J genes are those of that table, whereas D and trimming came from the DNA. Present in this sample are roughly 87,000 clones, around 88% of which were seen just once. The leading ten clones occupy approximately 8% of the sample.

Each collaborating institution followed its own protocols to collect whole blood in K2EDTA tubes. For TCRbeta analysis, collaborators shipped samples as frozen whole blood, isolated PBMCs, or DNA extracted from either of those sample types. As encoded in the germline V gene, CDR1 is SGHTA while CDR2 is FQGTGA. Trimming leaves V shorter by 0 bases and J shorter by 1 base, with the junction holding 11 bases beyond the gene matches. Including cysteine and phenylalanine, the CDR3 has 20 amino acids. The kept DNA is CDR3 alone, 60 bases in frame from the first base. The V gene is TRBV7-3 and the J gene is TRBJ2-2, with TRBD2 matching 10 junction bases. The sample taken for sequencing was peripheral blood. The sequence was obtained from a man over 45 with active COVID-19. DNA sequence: TGTGCCAGCAGCTTAACGGCTAGCGGGAGAGGGGTGCAGAACACCGGGGAGCTGTTTTTT. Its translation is CASSLTASGRGVQNTGELFF.